The rows below give T cell receptor beta chains drawn from one sample of a study of patients and donors after allogeneic stem cell transplantation. One entry per CDR3 protein results from TCRdb running MiXCR on the RT-PCR reads. The repertoire holds tens of thousands of distinct CDR3 sequences, with about a quarter as singletons. Sequenced material: blood, either unsorted or a sorted T cell fraction (not recorded which). These receptor sequences come from a human donor who was either an allogeneic HSCT recipient or a stem cell or donor lymphocyte infusion donor (not recorded which). It is not recorded whose cells these are; they may come from a transplant donor. Both conserved end residues are part of each CDR3. The D gene is left open where the match is weak. Clone size is shown for a subset of rows, as once, few, many or a class of expanded clone.

v_call	d_call	j_call	cdr3_length	clone_size	cdr3_nt	cdr3_aa
TRBV10-3	-	TRBJ2-6	13	once	TGTGCCATCAGGGCACCCGGGGCCAACGTCCTGACTTTC	CAIRAPGANVLTF
TRBV5-6	-	TRBJ2-2	13	-	TGTGCCAGCAGACTAGGACACCGCGGGGAGCTGTTTTTT	CASRLGHRGELFF
TRBV5-1	TRBD2	TRBJ2-5	12	-	TGCGCTAGCAGCTTGGGAGGGAAGACCCAGTACTTC	CASSLGGKTQYF
TRBV4-2	TRBD2	TRBJ2-7	16	-	TGTGCCAGCAGCCCGGGACTAGCGGGAACCCCCTACGAGCAGTACTTC	CASSPGLAGTPYEQYF
TRBV7-9	-	TRBJ2-7	12	few	TGTGCCAGCAGCCCCGCGACAGCACGAAAGTACTTC	CASSPATARKYF
TRBV12-3/TRBV12-4	-	TRBJ1-2	17	few	TGTGCCAGCAGTTTAGCGCACCGGGACGGATCCGGATATGGCTACACCTTC	CASSLAHRDGSGYGYTF
TRBV4-1	-	TRBJ1-2	14	-	TGCGCCAGCAGCCAAGTCTCAGGGCCGTGTGGCTACACCTTC	CASSQVSGPCGYTF
TRBV11-2	TRBD1	TRBJ1-2	14	-	TGTGCCAGCACCCCTAGGGACAGGGGGCTGGGCTACACCTTC	CASTPRDRGLGYTF
TRBV13	TRBD2	TRBJ2-3	16	few	TGTGCCAGCAGCTTGCCCGGGGGGACGACCACAGATACGCAGTATTTT	CASSLPGGTTTDTQYF
TRBV18	-	TRBJ1-2	14	-	TGTGCCAGCTCACCACCGGGCGGGTCCTATGGCTACACCTTC	CASSPPGGSYGYTF
TRBV7-9	TRBD2	TRBJ2-1	15	-	TGTGCCAGCAGCTTACCTGGCGGGAGGGCTAATGAGCAGTTCTTC	CASSLPGGRANEQFF
TRBV12-3/TRBV12-4	-	TRBJ1-1	14	few	TGTGCCAGCAGTTTCGGGAGTGGAAACACTGAAGCTTTCTTT	CASSFGSGNTEAFF
TRBV5-6	TRBD2	TRBJ2-7	14	-	TGTGCCAGCAGCTCCCATGGACTAGACTACGAGCAGTACTTC	CASSSHGLDYEQYF
TRBV7-8	-	TRBJ1-1	14	many	TGTGCCAGCAGCTTAAGGCCAGGTGGTACTGAAGCTTTCTTT	CASSLRPGGTEAFF
TRBV27	-	TRBJ2-1	11	-	TGTGCCAGCAGTTTTCCCCCAGGGGAGTTCTTC	CASSFPPGEFF
TRBV18	-	TRBJ2-7	16	-	TGTGCCAGCTCAATGACAAGGGAATTCAGCTCCTACGAGCAGTACTTC	CASSMTREFSSYEQYF
TRBV2	-	TRBJ1-2	13	-	TGTGCCAGGACCTCAGGCGGGAACTATGGCTACACCTTC	CARTSGGNYGYTF
TRBV14	-	TRBJ1-1	13	many	TGTGCCAGCAGCCAATTCCGGAACACTGAAGCTTTCTTT	CASSQFRNTEAFF
TRBV10-3	TRBD1	TRBJ2-3	15	few	TGTGCCGCCCGCCCCGGGACAGGGTTGGCAGATACGCAGTATTTT	CAARPGTGLADTQYF
TRBV20-1	-	TRBJ1-5	14	few	TGCAGTGCTCTCCACCTTGATAGCAATCAGCCCCAGCATTTT	CSALHLDSNQPQHF
TRBV25-1	TRBD1	TRBJ2-5	15	-	TGTGCCAGCAGTGCGGGACAGGGAAGGCAAGAGACCCAGTACTTC	CASSAGQGRQETQYF
TRBV5-1	-	TRBJ1-1	15	few	TGCGCCAGCAGCTGGGAAACCGCGGGGGGGACTGAAGCTTTCTTT	CASSWETAGGTEAFF
TRBV29-1	-	TRBJ1-2	13	few	TGCAGCGTTGACGGGGGCAGGGGTTATGGCTACACCTTC	CSVDGGRGYGYTF
TRBV5-1	-	TRBJ1-5	13	many	TGCGCCAGCAGCTTCCAACCGAGTCAGCCCCAGCATTTT	CASSFQPSQPQHF
TRBV5-1	TRBD1	TRBJ1-3	15	few	TGCGCCAGCAGCGTTGGGGACAGCTCTGGAAACACCATATATTTT	CASSVGDSSGNTIYF
TRBV2	-	TRBJ2-1	13	few	TGTGCCAGCAGTCTCGGACTGTACAATGAGCAGTTCTTC	CASSLGLYNEQFF
TRBV30	-	TRBJ2-7	18	-	TGTGCCTGGAGGTACAAAGGCCTTAAGGGACTGCTTTGGGACGAGCAGTACTTC	CAWRYKGLKGLLWDEQYF
TRBV4-3	TRBD1	TRBJ1-5	15	few	TGCGCCAGCAGCCAAACTGACAGGGGTAATCAGCCCCAGCATTTT	CASSQTDRGNQPQHF
TRBV5-5	-	TRBJ1-5	14	few	TGTGCCAGCAGCTTGGGTTCAGTAATTCAGCCCCAGCATTTT	CASSLGSVIQPQHF
TRBV7-8	TRBD1	TRBJ2-2	16	-	TGTGCCAGCAGCCCATGGGACAGGGCGGCCACCGGGGAGCTGTTTTTT	CASSPWDRAATGELFF
TRBV20-1	TRBD1	TRBJ1-6	14	many	TGCAGTGCTAGAGCGGGACAGGGCCATTCACCCCTCCACTTT	CSARAGQGHSPLHF
TRBV12-3/TRBV12-4	-	TRBJ2-5	15	-	TGTGCCAGCAGCCCCCATCCTGGATACCAAGAGACCCAGTACTTC	CASSPHPGYQETQYF
TRBV4-2	-	TRBJ1-1	15	few	TGTGCCAGCAGCCACAAAGGGGGGGCAGACACTGAAGCTTTCTTT	CASSHKGGADTEAFF
TRBV20-1	-	TRBJ2-2	14	-	TGCAGTGCTAGTGCCCAGAGGCGCACCGGGGAGCTGTTTTTT	CSASAQRRTGELFF
TRBV7-2	TRBD1	TRBJ2-5	13	-	TGTGCCAGCAGCCTAAAGGGGGCGGAGACCCAGTACTTC	CASSLKGAETQYF
TRBV9	-	TRBJ2-2	14	-	TGTGCCAGCAGCCCCTTTAGAAACACCGGGGAGCTGTTTTTT	CASSPFRNTGELFF
TRBV29-1	TRBD1	TRBJ2-7	14	-	TGCAGCGTTGCGGGACAGGGATTGGCCTACGAGCAGTACTTC	CSVAGQGLAYEQYF
TRBV7-9	TRBD1	TRBJ2-7	17	once	TGTGCCAGCAGCTTATCCCTCGGACAGGGGGAAACCTACGAGCAGTACTTC	CASSLSLGQGETYEQYF
TRBV6-5	TRBD1	TRBJ1-1	14	few	TGTGCCAGCAGACAGGGACAGTTAAACACTGAAGCTTTCTTT	CASRQGQLNTEAFF
TRBV27	-	TRBJ1-4	16	many	TGTGCCAGCAGTTTATCCTGGACGGTTGCTAATGAAAAACTGTTTTTT	CASSLSWTVANEKLFF
TRBV9	-	TRBJ2-7	14	-	TGTGCCAGCGTAGAGGGGGAGGTGGTCTACGAGCAGTACTTC	CASVEGEVVYEQYF
TRBV12-3/TRBV12-4	-	TRBJ1-5	14	-	TGTGCCAGCAGTTCATTCCTGGGGAATCAGCCCCAGCATTTT	CASSSFLGNQPQHF
TRBV20-1	-	TRBJ1-5	15	many	TGCAGTGCTAGAGAGGTAGGGACGGGGAATCAGCCCCAGCATTTT	CSAREVGTGNQPQHF
TRBV6-2/TRBV6-3	-	TRBJ2-2	15	few	TGTGCCAGCAGTTTCCTCGCAGGGATCACCGGGGAGCTGTTTTTT	CASSFLAGITGELFF
TRBV7-9	-	TRBJ1-3	15	few	TGTGCCAGCAGGGACAGTGTTACCTCTGGAAACACCATATATTTT	CASRDSVTSGNTIYF
TRBV6-6	-	TRBJ2-3	17	-	TGTGCCAGCAGTTACCCCCGAGGAGCGGTTAGCACAGATACGCAGTATTTT	CASSYPRGAVSTDTQYF
TRBV27	TRBD1	TRBJ2-1	18	once	TGTGCCAGCAGTTCACTACGGGACAGGGCAGGATCCATCTATGAGCAGTTCTTC	CASSSLRDRAGSIYEQFF
TRBV7-9	-	TRBJ1-1	11	-	TGTGCCAGCAGCGAGGAGCTTGAAGCTTTCTTT	CASSEELEAFF
TRBV4-1	TRBD1	TRBJ1-1	15	few	TGCGCCAGCAGCCAAGATCGTTTACAGGGGACTGAAGCTTTCTTT	CASSQDRLQGTEAFF
TRBV6-6	TRBD2	TRBJ2-3	16	few	TGTGCCAGCAGACAACTGACTAGCGGGAGTTCAGATACGCAGTATTTT	CASRQLTSGSSDTQYF
TRBV10-3	-	TRBJ1-4	14	-	TGTGCCACCCGAGGGGGAGGGACTAATGAAAAACTGTTTTTT	CATRGGGTNEKLFF